Listed here are 6 T cell receptor beta chains from one sample, sequenced in a study of cytomegalovirus exposure and HLA in healthy donors. The PCR had 60 Vbeta and 13 Jbeta primers. The repertoire was sequenced with immunoSEQ multiplex PCR; TCRdb's copy has only in-frame clones and lacks some. Among around 100,000 clones listed, roughly 69% were seen once. Specimen: PBMCs. The receptors were sampled from a man aged 30 to 39 in good health and CMV-seropositive.

This clone was seen a few times. The gene calls are TRBV7-3 and TRBJ2-6, with 7 positions matching TRBD1. In germline, CDR1 is SGHTA, CDR2 FQGTGA. CDR3 length equals 19 residues. V gave up 1 base and J gave up 0 bases; unmatched junction bases: 9. The CDR3 loop reads CASSLNSGTAPSGANVLTF. The DNA of the CDR3 is TGTGCCAGCAGCTTAAACTCCGGGACAGCTCCCTCTGGGGCCAACGTCCTGACTTTC.

This clone was counted between two and nine times. This chain connects TRBV29-1 to TRBJ2-5; possible D gene TRBD1, 6 bases. Germline CDR1 is SQVTM and CDR2 is ANQGSEA. With 7 bases removed from V and 4 bases from J, the gap between germline ends came to 16 bases. This CDR3 has 13 residues. CDR3 residues: CSGRDTLGETQYF. The CDR3 coding sequence is TGCAGCGGCCGGGACACTCTGGGAGAGACCCAGTACTTC.

The CDR3 nucleotides read TGTGCCAGCAGCCAAGGACTAGCGGGGAGCACAGATACGCAGTATTTT. It specifies CASSQGLAGSTDTQYF. This sequence joins TRBV11-3 and TRBJ2-3, with 12 bases fitting TRBD2. V dropped 5 bases and J dropped 0; count of bases not matched to a gene: 3. CDR3 length: 16 residues. The germline CDR1 and CDR2 sequences are SGHNT and YENEEA.

The V gene is TRBV2, the J gene TRBJ2-3; TRBD2 might be the D (5 bases). V lost 5 bases and J 2 bases, leaving 11 bases between the germline ends. Looked up from germline, CDR1 is SNHLY and CDR2 is FYNNEI. The CDR3 runs 14 residues. The CDR3: CASSLDYSTDTQYF. The CDR3 DNA reads TGTGCCAGCAGTCTAGACTATTCCACAGATACGCAGTATTTT.

This clone was detected only a few times. V usage is TRBV6-6 and J usage is TRBJ2-7, with 7 bases fitting TRBD2. This CDR3 is built from 13 residues. V gave up 8 bases and J gave up 0 bases; unmatched junction bases: 4. Looked up from germline, CDR1 is MNHNY and CDR2 is SVGAGI (reference sequence). The DNA of the CDR3 is TGTGCCAGCTCGCTAGCGGACTCCTACGAGCAGTACTTC. Translating it yields CASSLADSYEQYF.

V and J are TRBV5-1 and TRBJ1-1; 7 nucleotides agree with TRBD1. Germline V CDR1 and CDR2: SGHRS, YFSETQ. Trimming removed 6 bases from V and 5 bases from J; junction bases left unmatched: 10. The CDR3 sequence is 14 residues long. The CDR3 sequence: CASMYQGEGTEAFF. The CDR3 DNA sequence: TGCGCCAGCATGTATCAGGGGGAAGGAACTGAAGCTTTCTTT.